These 22 T cell receptor beta chains were all obtained from the same sample, sequenced in a study of blood T cell repertoires in COVID-19. TCRdb's copy holds only in-frame clones and misses some; the assay was immunoSEQ multiplex PCR. Here the sample spans 150,000 to 200,000 clones, roughly 75% being singletons. The sample taken for sequencing was peripheral blood. The source is a man aged 65-85 years with active or convalescent COVID-19.

The rearrangement joins TRBV7-2 to TRBJ2-1, with TRBD2 as a possible D gene (6 bases). With 0 bases removed from V and 5 bases from J, the gap between germline ends came to 11 bases. This CDR3 region has 15 residues. Germline V gene data show CDR1 as SGHTA and CDR2 as FQGNSA. CDR3 sequence reads: CASSLALEGHNEQFF. The CDR3 DNA sequence: TGTGCCAGCAGCTTAGCGCTGGAGGGCCACAATGAGCAGTTCTTC.

The sample holds a few counts of this clone. The chain uses TRBV6-6 and TRBJ2-7, with 8 bases identical to TRBD1. The V gene's germline CDR1 is MNHNY and CDR2 SVGAGI (reference sequence). The CDR3 loop spans 11 amino acids. The junction had 5 bases not matched to a gene; V was cut back by 4 bases and J by 12 bases. The CDR3, as DNA: TGTGCCAGCAGTTTTAACGGACAGGGGTACTTC. This translates into CASSFNGQGYF.

This chain links TRBV9 with TRBJ2-2, with D perhaps TRBD1 (5 bases). V was shortened by 4 bases and J by 7 bases, with 8 bases between the two germline ends. CDR1 SGDLS and CDR2 YYNGEE come from the germline V gene. The CDR3 is 12 amino acids. The CDR3 bases are TGTGCCAGCAGCCAGGGTCACGGGGAGCTGTTTTTT. Amino acid sequence: CASSQGHGELFF.

The rearrangement joins TRBV5-1 to TRBJ2-5; 10 bases are shared with TRBD1. V lost 2 bases, J lost 6 bases, and 7 bases stayed unmatched. The germline CDR1 and CDR2 sequences are SGHRS and YFSETQ. The CDR3 covers 15 residues. The DNA of the CDR3 is TGCGCCAGCAGCTTAGGACAGGGGGATCTGCAGACCCAGTACTTC. Amino acids: CASSLGQGDLQTQYF.

V gene TRBV10-3 combines with J gene TRBJ1-2; 11 bases line up with TRBD1. CDR1 and CDR2 (germline): ENHRY, SYGVKD. The length of the CDR3 is 16 residues. V shed 4 bases and J 9 bases; nucleotides not matched to a gene: 13. CDR3 sequence reads: CAISGGGGTGGVSYTF. Here the CDR3 DNA reads TGTGCCATCAGTGGAGGGGGAGGGACAGGGGGTGTCAGCTACACCTTC.

This clone was recorded once. This rearrangement joins TRBV2 to TRBJ1-4, with TRBD1 matching 7 bases. This CDR3 spans 16 amino acids. V shed 3 bases and J 3 bases; nucleotides not matched to a gene: 7. The germline gives CDR1 SNHLY, CDR2 FYNNEI. This CDR3 reads CASSDPITGANEKLFF. The CDR3 bases are TGTGCCAGCAGTGACCCTATAACAGGGGCTAATGAAAAACTGTTTTTT.

This chain joins TRBV7-2 and TRBJ2-1, with D possibly matching TRBD2 (6 bases). Trimming pared 3 bases from V and 8 bases from J, leaving 17 bases between. Germline lookup yields CDR1 SGHTA and CDR2 FQGNSA. This CDR3 has 15 amino acids. As DNA, the CDR3 is TGTGCCAGCAGCTTGGGATTCGGGAGCCCCCATGAGCAGTTCTTC. Amino acids: CASSLGFGSPHEQFF.

The chain carries TRBV11-3 and TRBJ2-1, with TRBD2 matching over 8 bases. CDR3 length: 15 residues. The trim removed 1 base at V and 4 bases at J, leaving 3 bases unmatched. Germline CDR1 reads SGHNT; CDR2 reads YENEEA. For the CDR3, the DNA is TGTGCCAGCAGCTTAGGGTCTAGCGGGTACAATGAGCAGTTCTTC. Encoded protein: CASSLGSSGYNEQFF.

This clone was counted a few times. The rearrangement uses TRBV28 and TRBJ1-1, with a weak D call TRBD1 (5 bases). Deletions cut 3 bases from V and 6 bases from J, with 20 bases between. The germline gives CDR1 MDHEN, CDR2 SYDVKM. This CDR3 contains 16 residues. Written as DNA, the CDR3 is TGTGCCAGCAGTTTGGTTGGTGGGTCAGGGTTCTCTGAAGCTTTCTTT. Protein sequence: CASSLVGGSGFSEAFF.

The chain joins TRBV10-3 to TRBJ1-2; perhaps TRBD1 as D (6 bases). CDR3 length: 14 residues. The V and J ends lost 3 bases and 3 bases respectively, with 11 bases between them. Germline CDR1 ENHRY, CDR2 SYGVKD. The CDR3, as DNA: TGTGCCATCAGTGATGTGCAGGGGCACTATGGCTACACCTTC. Protein sequence: CAISDVQGHYGYTF.

The chain carries TRBV19 and TRBJ1-2; D remains ambiguous. The CDR3 spans 15 residues. The germline V and J ends were trimmed by 1 base and 4 bases, with 13 bases remaining between them. Germline CDR1 LNHDA, CDR2 SQIVND (reference sequence). DNA of the CDR3: TGTGCCAGTAGTATAGGGCCTTTGCCAATCTATGGCTACACCTTC. Translating gives CASSIGPLPIYGYTF.

V is TRBV9 and J is TRBJ2-1; no firm D call. Trimming stripped 0 bases from V and 6 bases from J, with 10 bases between. Germline CDR1 is SGDLS and CDR2 is YYNGEE. This CDR3 spans 14 amino acids. The CDR3 reads CASSVVENPNEQFF. The CDR3 region has the DNA TGTGCCAGCAGCGTAGTGGAGAATCCCAATGAGCAGTTCTTC. The full variable domain, its missing parts supplied by reference TRBV9 and TRBJ2-1, is DSGVTQTPKHLITATGQRVTLRCSPRSGDLSVYWYQQSLDQGLQFLIQYYNGEERAKGNILERFSAQQFPDLHSELNLSSLELGDSALYFCASSVVENPNEQFFGPGTRLTVL.

Only one count was recorded for this clone. V is TRBV25-1 and J is TRBJ2-7; 8 bases agree with TRBD1. The CDR3 sequence is 16 residues long. The V and J ends lost 3 bases and 1 base, in that order; junction bases with no gene match: 8. CDR1 and CDR2 from the germline V gene are MGHDK and SYGVNS. In nucleotides, the CDR3 is TGTGCCAGCAGTGATTCGGACAGGGCTTCATCCTACGAGCAGTACTTC. Residues: CASSDSDRASSYEQYF.

The chain links TRBV10-1 to TRBJ2-1, with 9 bases fitting TRBD2. The junction had 3 bases not matched to a gene; V was cut back by 10 bases and J by 2 bases. The CDR3 is made up of 13 amino acids. Germline V CDR1 and CDR2: WNHNN, SYGVQD (reference sequence). As DNA, the CDR3 is TGCGCCACCGCTAGCGGGGCCTACAATGAGCAGTTCTTC. It yields the protein CATASGAYNEQFF.

This clone has only a few counts. The chain carries TRBV6-5 and TRBJ2-7; no clear D gene. The CDR3 runs to 15 residues. Trimming cost V 6 bases and J 0 bases, with 15 bases left between them. The germline V gene encodes CDR1 MNHEY and CDR2 SVGAGI. The CDR3 loop is CASSLNEIDSYEQYF. The CDR3 DNA is TGTGCCAGCAGCTTGAACGAAATAGACTCCTACGAGCAGTACTTC.

CDR3: CASSKGTGSIGPNQPQHF. The CDR3 coding sequence is TGTGCCAGCAGCAAAGGGACAGGGAGCATCGGACCCAATCAGCCCCAGCATTTT. The V gene is TRBV6-2 or TRBV6-3, the J gene TRBJ1-5, with 9 bases identical to TRBD1. This CDR3 is built from 18 residues. Unmatched junction bases numbered 15, after V lost 6 bases and J lost 3 bases. Germline values: CDR1 MNHEY, CDR2 SVGEGT.

The chain employs TRBV27 and TRBJ1-1; D ambiguous. The V gene lost 2 bases and the J gene lost 4 bases, with 11 bases spanning the gap. CDR1 and CDR2 from the germline V gene are MNHEY and SMNVEV (reference sequence). CDR3 length: 14 residues. The CDR3, as DNA: TGTGCCAGCAGTTTAGCGGGTTGGGGCACTGAAGCTTTCTTT. Its translation: CASSLAGWGTEAFF.

This clone was recorded only once. The chain joins TRBV7-2 to TRBJ2-5; the match to TRBD2 covers 8 bases. CDR1 and CDR2 from the germline V gene are SGHTA and FQGNSA. The length of the CDR3 is 15 residues. J gave up 5 bases and V 4 bases, and 9 bases lay outside the gene matches. CDR3 protein: CASSSTGRVWETQYF. In DNA, the CDR3 is TGTGCCAGCAGCTCCACCGGGAGGGTCTGGGAGACCCAGTACTTC.

This clone was picked up one time. The chain uses TRBV10-3 and TRBJ2-1; D is ambiguous. With 3 bases removed from V and 8 bases from J, the gap between germline ends came to 5 bases. This CDR3 contains 11 residues. Looked up from germline, CDR1 is ENHRY and CDR2 is SYGVKD. CDR3 nucleotides: TGTGCCATCAGTGAATTCTATGAGCAGTTCTTC. It translates to CAISEFYEQFF.

Only one count was recorded for this clone. The rearrangement joins TRBV5-6 to TRBJ2-2, with a possible D match to TRBD1 (5 bases). Trimming took 4 bases from V and 3 from J, leaving 19 bases between them. Germline V gives CDR1 SGHDT, CDR2 YYEEEE. This CDR3 is built from 17 residues. The CDR3 sequence: CASSPLHRQSDTGELFF. CDR3 DNA: TGTGCCAGCAGCCCCCTACACAGACAGTCCGACACCGGGGAGCTGTTTTTT.

The chain joins TRBV6-1 to TRBJ1-4, with D unclear. The ends were cut back, 3 bases at V and 7 bases at J, with 12 bases in the middle. The CDR3 is made up of 14 amino acids. CDR1 is MNHNS, CDR2 SASEGT, per germline. The CDR3 DNA reads TGTGCCAGCAGTGAGGCGGTCGGGAGTGAAAAACTGTTTTTT. Protein sequence: CASSEAVGSEKLFF.

This chain uses TRBV18 with TRBJ2-7; TRBD1 matches at 7 bases. CDR1 KGHSH and CDR2 LQKENI come from the germline V gene. The trim removed 3 bases at V and 0 bases at J, leaving 2 bases unmatched. The CDR3 is made up of 14 amino acids. The CDR3 region has the DNA TGTGCCAGCTCACCCGGGACAGCCTCCTACGAGCAGTACTTC. Encoded protein: CASSPGTASYEQYF. Together with reference TRBV18 and TRBJ2-7, the CDR3 gives the full variable domain: NAGVMQNPRHLVRRRGQEARLRCSPMKGHSHVYWYRQLPEEGLKFMVYLQKENIIDESGMPKERFSAEFPKEGPSILRIQQVVRGDSAAYFCASSPGTASYEQYFGPGTRLTVT.